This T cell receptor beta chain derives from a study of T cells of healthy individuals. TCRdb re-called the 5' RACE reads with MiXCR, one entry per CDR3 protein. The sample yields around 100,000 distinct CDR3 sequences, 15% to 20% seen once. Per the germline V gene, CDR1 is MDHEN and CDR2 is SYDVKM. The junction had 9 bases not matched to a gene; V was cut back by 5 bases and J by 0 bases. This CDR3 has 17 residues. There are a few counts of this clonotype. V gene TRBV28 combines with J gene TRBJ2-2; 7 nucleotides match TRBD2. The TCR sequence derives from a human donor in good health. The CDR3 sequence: CASSRLLGRSNTGELFF. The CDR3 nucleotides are TGTGCCAGCAGTCGGCTTCTCGGGAGGTCGAACACCGGGGAGCTGTTTTTT. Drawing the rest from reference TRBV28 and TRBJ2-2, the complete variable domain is DVKVTQSSRYLVKRTGEKVFLECVQDMDHENMFWYRQDPGLGLRLIYFSYDVKMKEKGDIPEGYSVSREKKERFSLILESASTNQTSMYLCASSRLLGRSNTGELFFGEGSRLTVL.